This T cell receptor beta chain was sequenced during a study of T cell responses to AZD1222 COVID-19 vaccine. Study details: Both about-4-week and about-12-week second-dose recipients were combined. Whole-study results and caveats: Spike-spanning, vaccine-associated CD4 TCRs were dominant at 160-218 and 743-854. Reports say nearly half of spike-specific TCRs go after unmutated variant regions. Clonal diversity was possibly underestimated, and white British individuals and females predominated among donors.

Germline-derived CDR1 and CDR2 are MNHEY and SMNVEV (reference sequence). CDR3 length: 13 amino acids. V lost 5 bases to trimming and J lost 5 bases; unmatched junction nucleotides: 1. Details on this clone: What it binds is not known.

Profiling relied on immunoSEQ multiplex PCR, and the TCRdb table lists in-frame clones only, not all of them. The sample holds about 110,000 clones, about nine tenths seen once. Sequenced material: peripheral blood, taken on day 0 of AZD1222 vaccination. The clonotype originates from an adult in good health. The chain has TRBV27 and TRBJ1-4; 8 bases map to TRBD1. CDR3 residues: CASSRQGNEKLFF. The CDR3 DNA is TGTGCCAGCAGTCGACAGGGGAATGAAAAACTGTTTTTT.